This T cell receptor (beta chain) was retrieved from a study of cytomegalovirus exposure and HLA in healthy donors. Study-wide results and caveats: In a later analysis, 17,000 or so TCR beta sequences were associated with HLA alleles at 0.05 false discovery rate. It was approximately 160 TCR beta chains that were listed as cytomegalovirus-associated. A likely sequencing artifact accounted for one observed cluster of highly shared sequence variants.

CDR1 is LNHDA, CDR2 SQIVND, per germline (reference sequence). The CDR3 has 14 amino acids. Trimming at V came to 9 bases and at J to 7 bases, leaving 11 bases not matched to a gene. Despite likely unrecorded immune exposures, the donors were nominally healthy at the time of sampling. In the case of this clone: Its specificity is not known.

The PCR had 60 Vbeta and 13 Jbeta primers. Measured with immunoSEQ multiplex PCR; TCRdb has only the in-frame clones, and not every one. The sample lists under 200,000 clones, approximately 80% occurring once. V and J are TRBV19 and TRBJ2-1, with 8 bases fitting TRBD2. Sequencing was done on a sample of PBMCs. The clonotype comes from a young woman in good health and CMV-seropositive. CDR3 region: CASSPGLGGNEQFF. DNA of the CDR3: TGTGCCAGCTCCCCGGGACTAGGGGGGAATGAGCAGTTCTTC.